This TCR beta chain came from a study of technical replicates of blood from several donors. The CDR3 loop spans 17 amino acids. V was pared by 6 bases and J by 4 bases, with 22 bases between. Germline loops: CDR1 MDHEN, CDR2 SYDVKM. Clones were sequenced by immunoSEQ multiplex PCR, and TCRdb holds only the in-frame ones, with some missing. Of some 96,000 clones listed, almost 96% are singletons. The chain is built from TRBV28 and TRBJ1-5; no clear D gene. The clonotype originates from a human donor in good health. Input material: T cells isolated from PBMCs. The CDR3 nucleotides are TGTGCCAGCAGGCATGGTGAGTTGTACGAGGGTAATCAGCCCCAGCATTTT. It encodes CASRHGELYEGNQPQHF.